One T cell receptor beta chain is described in this entry. Its antigen has not been determined. No quality values exist for individual bases; no much larger clone is one base distant. The CDR3, cysteine through phenylalanine, is 13 amino acids long. CDR3 DNA is the only sequence kept; it has 39 bases, read in frame from the first base. Trimming removed 4 bases from V and 6 bases from J; the gene matches leave 3 bases unexplained. For CDR1 and CDR2, the germline V gene lists MGHRA and YSYEKL. The cohort comprised 670 or so healthy bone marrow donors. Cohort members were all nominally healthy when sampled, although unrecorded immune exposures were likely present. The donor was CMV seropositive and was included in the group of 250 to 300 seropositive cohort members. Each donor provided a peripheral blood sample, and peripheral blood mononuclear cells were used for TCR beta sequencing. Genomic DNA was extracted from the blood cell samples with the Qiagen DNeasy Blood Extraction Kit.

Libraries were made using the immunoSEQ multiplex PCR assay. The multiplex PCR relied on a mix of 60 forward primers for TCR Vbeta segments and 13 reverse primers for TCR Jbeta segments. Amplification of the CDR3 region of rearranged TCR beta genes was performed with a multiplex PCR assay on genomic DNA. On the Illumina HiSeq System, the amplified TCR beta libraries were sequenced as 87-base-pair reads. The authors processed their data as follows. A later analysis counted some 80 million unique TCR beta chains across the 550 to 800 repertoires, and about 10 million of these chains were shared by at least two donors. A nearest-neighbor algorithm error-corrected the raw reads and collapsed the reads into unique sequences, merging closely related sequences to remove PCR and sequencing errors. Alignment of CDR3 sequences to IMGT reference sequences was used to assign V, D and J gene segments. For a sequence to be retained, at least a six-nucleotide match to both a V gene segment and a J gene segment was required. Rearrangements were classified as productive when the CDR3 lacked stop codons and remained in frame with V and J, and all other rearrangements were classified as non-productive. CDR3 was defined according to IMGT convention as the region running from the second conserved V-encoded cysteine to the conserved J-encoded phenylalanine. The earlier analysis of 500 to 600 of the donors excluded sequences that lacked an unambiguous match to a single V gene segment. In an earlier analysis of 587 of the donors, a V segment was called functional when productive rearrangements were above 56.7%, and segregating when the standard deviation between donors exceeded 5%. To diagnose cytomegalovirus status from the catalog of TCR beta chain sequences, a statistical classification framework was built. V and J gene assignment, in a later analysis, came from comparing TCR nucleotide sequences with IMGT/GENE-DB human TR gene sequences. The TCRdist pipeline was used in a later analysis to assign CDR3 sequences and most-parsimonious VDJ recombination scenarios. A later analysis defined each TCR beta chain by its CDR3 amino acid sequence plus V-gene family, and excluded reads lacking a unique V-gene family. In a later analysis, 550 to 650 highly shared, low-generation-probability nucleotide sequences were removed to address suspected cross-contamination and a sequencing artifact. In a later analysis, a clonal expansion index was calculated for each public chain from normalized within-repertoire ranks of inferred template counts. A later analysis computed generation probabilities with a VDJ recombination model fitted to out-of-frame rearrangements, and checked the results against IGoR. In a later analysis, hypergeometric tests were used to score TCR-TCR, TCR-HLA and TCR-CMV co-occurrence, with a repertoire-size bias correction applied to TCR pairs. To estimate false discovery rates, a later analysis permuted the HLA or CMV assignments 20 times. In a later analysis, co-occurring TCRs were grouped using DBSCAN, and TCRdist sequence similarity was added for clustering within HLA-allele-positive subsets. Co-occurrence clustering excluded repertoires with fewer than 30,000 or more than 120,000 public chains, plus five with anomalous nucleotide sharing. Here the immuneACCESS table is served through TCRdb, limited to in-frame sequences with V and J called. Missing clones are a known gap in these copies; in checked studies unresolved V genes cover under half, and the rest lacks a known reason. The DNA was the basis for D and trimming; V, J and clone size are from that table. This sample gives more than 200,000 clones in total; over 80% of them show up just once. The ten largest clones capture approximately 6.5% of the sample.

This record belongs to a study of cytomegalovirus exposure and HLA in healthy donors (dated by TCRdb to between 2016 and 2019). Some background on the complete study: In an earlier analysis of 587 of the donors, approximately 260 Gb of sequence data and 117 million unique TCR beta sequences from roughly 180 million T cells were reported. Roughly 300 gigabases of sequencing data and approximately 93 million unique TCR sequences were included in an early release covering roughly 600 HLA-typed donors. Of the approximately 400 genotyped donors, approximately 83% fell in the genetic ancestry cluster associated with self-reported Caucasian donors. The study was designed to test whether signatures of past pathogen exposure could be identified by cataloging public T cell receptors. Using immunosequencing, the study profiled T cell repertoires from approximately 700 subjects and related those repertoires to cytomegalovirus serostatus. In addition to the first cohort of several hundred subjects, a separate validation cohort of 120 different subjects was used. To predict cytomegalovirus infection status, the study brought together high-throughput TCR immunosequencing, statistical association of individual TCRs with disease status, and machine learning. A later analysis re-analyzed previously published TCR beta repertoires from roughly 600 donors and added high-resolution HLA genotyping to study TCR occurrence patterns. The later analysis used no new phenotypic data to find candidate immune exposures, relying instead on TCR beta sequences and their occurrence across donors. An earlier analysis of nearly 600 of the donors applied high-throughput TCR beta sequencing to assess whether each TCR beta V gene segment acted as functional or pseudogenic. Donor age, sex, ethnicity and CMV serostatus were compiled together with the repertoire data. In a later genetic analysis, genome-wide SNP genotypes for about three fifths of the 666 donors were used, and that subset was treated as a discovery cohort. Every repertoire in the discovery cohort had been generated on one and the same sequencing platform. HLA typing covered class I and class II loci at four-digit resolution. The number of typed donors differed by locus: about 620-630 for A, B, C, DRB1 and DQB1; 522 for DQA1; some 610 for DPA1; and roughly 490 for DPB1. Because of strong linkage in the cohort, five DR-DQ haplotypes were treated as single units for association and clustering. Among 398 genotyped donors of the cohort, an average of approximately 250,000 unique TCR beta nucleotide sequences were sequenced per donor, approximately 20% of them non-productive.

Study-wide findings and limitations: A further reported finding was that TCR beta sequences accurately predicted the HLA-A and HLA-B alleles for most subjects in the first cohort. In both the original and validation cohorts, the classifier was reported to diagnose cytomegalovirus status with high specificity and sensitivity. Linkage disequilibrium might explain the correlated functional status among segregating V segments, but an unknown experimental factor could not be excluded. According to a later analysis, most CMV-associated TCR beta chains appeared to be HLA-restricted, and the HLA associations seemed to be driven largely by CMV exposure. Only TCR beta chains were sequenced in this cohort, and the absence of alpha or paired-chain data limited detectable features. In a later analysis, HLA-associated TCR beta chains showed more clonal expansion and lower generation probabilities than non-associated chains that were equally common. Because counts were too low, about 17 rarely observed V segments, including chromosome 9 orphons, were excluded from the earlier analysis of some 540 of the donors. The study gave a list of about 150 TCR beta chains associated with cytomegalovirus. An association between a missense DCLRE1C variant and V-gene and J-gene trimming of TCR beta chains was found in a later genetic analysis and replicated in an independent cohort. In vitro tests confirmed that a few of the cytomegalovirus-associated TCR beta chains recognize cytomegalovirus antigens. An earlier analysis of around 500 of the donors showed that most TCR beta V segments appeared in productive rearrangements either about 87% or about 30% of the time, which broadly matched IMGT annotations. Presence/absence analyses assumed roughly uniform sequencing depth across donors, an assumption that may not hold. The only immune exposure information available for the cohort was CMV serostatus. In a later analysis, over 15,000 TCR beta sequences were associated with specific HLA alleles at a false discovery rate of 0.05. HLA typing was unavailable for some donors at each locus, so association tests used only the typed subset. Some IMGT-functional V segments, including TRBV6-2 and TRBV6-3, could not be distinguished by the 87-base-pair reads and were therefore excluded. It was suggested by the authors that the approach could potentially be generalized to other disease states and immunological phenotypes. A later analysis found that TCR association rates varied across HLA loci, with DRB1 alleles showing the most associated TCRs and HLA-C alleles the fewest. Most TCR sequences were observed very rarely across donors, whereas some public TCRs were present in many individuals. In a later analysis, several top co-occurrence clusters were reported to appear linked to parvovirus B19, influenza, CMV and Epstein-Barr virus. When HLA alleles, especially DR and DQ, strongly co-occurred, attributing TCR associations to individual alleles was difficult. A cluster of highly shared sequence variants was judged likely to be a technical artifact of the sequencing pipeline. Compared with the roughly 710-donor mean, donors in an Asian-associated ancestry cluster had fewer N-insertions in productive TCRs, according to a later genetic analysis.

The chain is assembled from TRBV4-1 and TRBJ1-5; TRBD1 fits 7 bases in the junction. This TCR came from a man in his forties in good health and CMV-seropositive. The source material was PBMCs. The sequenced DNA is TGCGCCAGCAGCCTGGAGGGGGCTCAGCCCCAGCATTTT. Translation gives CASSLEGAQPQHF.